The 25 T cell receptor beta chains listed next were all sequenced from one sample in a study of long-term antiretroviral therapy in people with HIV. Survey-level immunoSEQ v3.0 assays were run. Sequenced by immunoSEQ multiplex PCR; TCRdb stores in-frame clones only, minus some. The data contain under 20,000 clones, 90% to 95% of them singletons. Sequencing was performed on unsorted PBMCs, taken 0.6 years after starting antiretroviral therapy. These receptors were collected from a woman between 40 and 50 years old with HIV.

The chain is built from TRBV19 and TRBJ2-3; TRBD2 is a possible D gene (5 bases). V was cut by 4 bases and J by 2 bases, with 13 bases left in between. Germline assignment: CDR1 LNHDA and CDR2 SQIVND (reference sequence). This CDR3 spans 15 amino acids. CDR3 nucleotide sequence: TGTGCCAGTAGTAGGTCAGCGGAATACACAGATACGCAGTATTTT. Protein sequence: CASSRSAEYTDTQYF.

The rearrangement joins TRBV10-2 to TRBJ1-1; D is possibly TRBD1 (6 bases). The CDR3 loop spans 16 amino acids. CDR1 and CDR2 (germline): WSHSY, SAAADI. Trimming cost V 6 bases and J 8 bases, with 25 bases left between them. This CDR3 reads CASRNRGQGFNIEAFF. The CDR3 coding sequence is TGCGCCAGCAGAAACCGGGGACAAGGTTTTAATATCGAAGCTTTCTTT.

CDR3 bases: TGTGCCAGCTCACCAGGGAACAGGGCGGGCAATCAGCCCCAGCATTTT. This sequence encodes CASSPGNRAGNQPQHF. The J gene is TRBJ1-5, the V gene TRBV18, with D perhaps matching TRBD1 (6 bases). V gave up 2 bases and J gave up 2 bases, with 13 bases separating them. Germline CDR1 and CDR2: KGHSH and LQKENI. The CDR3 loop spans 16 amino acids.

The chain recombines TRBV11-2 with TRBJ2-5, with D unresolved. The V gene lost 5 bases and the J gene lost 5 bases, with 12 bases spanning the gap. Germline values: CDR1 SGHAT, CDR2 FQNNGV. The CDR3 length is 13 residues. CDR3 residues: CASSASRVETQYF. CDR3 DNA sequence: TGTGCCAGCAGCGCCTCCCGGGTTGAGACCCAGTACTTC.

The chain employs TRBV5-4 and TRBJ2-7, with D perhaps TRBD1 or TRBD2 (6 bases each). From germline, CDR1 is SGHNT and CDR2 YYREEE (reference sequence). The CDR3 extends over 17 amino acids. The V and J ends lost 7 bases and 0 bases respectively, with 23 bases between them. CDR3 amino acids: CASVGGHPKVPSYEQYF. In nucleotides, the CDR3 is TGTGCCAGCGTAGGGGGGCATCCTAAAGTACCCTCCTACGAGCAGTACTTC. Complete variable domain (other parts from reference TRBV5-4 and TRBJ2-7): ETGVTQSPTHLIKTRGQQVTLRCSSQSGHNTVSWYQQALGQGPQFIFQYYREEENGRGNFPPRFSGLQFPNYSSELNVNALELDDSALYLCASVGGHPKVPSYEQYFGPGTRLTVT.

V and J are TRBV5-4 and TRBJ2-1; TRBD2 aligns across 9 bases. The CDR3 consists of 16 residues. Trimming at V came to 3 bases and at J to 1 base, leaving 5 bases not matched to a gene. From germline, CDR1 is SGHNT and CDR2 YYREEE (reference sequence). This CDR3 is CASSWISGGSYNEQFF. In DNA, the CDR3 is TGTGCCAGCAGCTGGATCAGCGGGGGGTCCTACAATGAGCAGTTCTTC.

The rearrangement links TRBV2 to TRBJ1-6; 8 bases map to TRBD1. J gave up 6 bases and V 7 bases, and 5 bases lay outside the gene matches. This CDR3 is 14 amino acids long. Germline V gene sequence: CDR1 SNHLY, CDR2 FYNNEI. The CDR3 DNA sequence: TGTGCCAGCATAGGACAGGGTAGTAATTCACCCCTCCACTTT. Its translation is CASIGQGSNSPLHF.

This rearrangement joins TRBV9 to TRBJ2-5; TRBD2 agrees at 13 bases. With V trimmed by 0 bases and J by 4 bases, 9 bases remained unmatched. This CDR3 is 18 amino acids long. Germline-derived CDR1 and CDR2 are SGDLS and YYNGEE. CDR3 DNA: TGTGCCAGCAGCGTAGGGCTAACTAGCGGGGGGGCCTCAGAGACCCAGTACTTC. Translated, it gives CASSVGLTSGGASETQYF.

The chain employs TRBV6-5 and TRBJ2-7; 9 positions match TRBD1. Trimming at V came to 5 bases and at J to 2 bases, leaving 7 bases not matched to a gene. Germline V gives CDR1 MNHEY, CDR2 SVGAGI. The CDR3 covers 15 residues. The CDR3 coding sequence is TGTGCCAGCAGTGCACCGGGACAGGGAACCTACGAGCAGTACTTC. Protein: CASSAPGQGTYEQYF.

The gene calls are TRBV14 and TRBJ2-5; a possible D gene is TRBD1 (5 bases). Trimming took off 4 bases at V and 2 bases at J, with 14 bases between the two ends. The CDR3 runs 15 residues. In germline, CDR1 is SGHDN, CDR2 FVKESK. CDR3 coding DNA: TGTGCCAGCAGCCCGATACAGGCGATTCAAGAGACCCAGTACTTC. This sequence encodes CASSPIQAIQETQYF.

V gene TRBV5-4 combines with J gene TRBJ1-4; no reliable D call. The CDR3 totals 16 residues. CDR1 and CDR2 from the germline V gene are SGHNT and YYREEE (reference sequence). V was trimmed by 1 base and J by 1 base, leaving 11 bases between them. The CDR3 reads CASSLSGAGTNEKLFF. In DNA, the CDR3 is TGTGCCAGCAGCTTGTCGGGAGCAGGAACTAATGAAAAACTGTTTTTT.

This clone has a handful of counts. The chain joins TRBV7-3 to TRBJ2-1; TRBD2 matches at 9 bases. Germline trimming cut 4 bases from V and 5 bases from J; bases unmatched to any gene: 6. Germline V CDR1 and CDR2: SGHTA, FQGTGA. This CDR3 spans 15 amino acids. The CDR3 DNA follows: TGTGCCAGCAGCTCAGGGACTAGCCCACACAATGAGCAGTTCTTC. The encoded protein is CASSSGTSPHNEQFF.

The J gene is TRBJ2-2, the V gene TRBV11-2, with D perhaps being TRBD1 or TRBD2 (5 bases each). With 4 bases removed from V and 2 bases from J, the gap between germline ends came to 20 bases. The germline V gene has CDR1 SGHAT and CDR2 FQNNGV. This CDR3 has 18 residues. The CDR3 protein is CASSSQEVYRSNTGELFF. CDR3 in DNA: TGTGCCAGCAGCTCACAGGAGGTATACAGGAGTAACACCGGGGAGCTGTTTTTT. The variable domain in full, completed from reference TRBV11-2 and TRBJ2-2, reads EAGVAQSPRYKIIEKRQSVAFWCNPISGHATLYWYQQILGQGPKLLIQFQNNGVVDDSQLPKDRFSAERLKGVDSTLKIQPAKLEDSAVYLCASSSQEVYRSNTGELFFGEGSRLTVL.

The chain's CDR3 is CASSPDLGQRNTEAFF. The CDR3 bases are TGTGCCAGCTCACCAGACTTGGGACAACGGAACACTGAAGCTTTCTTT. This chain joins TRBV18 and TRBJ1-1; maybe TRBD1 (6 bases). There are 16 residues in the CDR3. V lost 2 bases and J lost 1, with 14 bases in between. The germline CDR1 and CDR2 sequences are KGHSH and LQKENI. Variable domain in full (rest from reference TRBV18 and TRBJ1-1): NAGVMQNPRHLVRRRGQEARLRCSPMKGHSHVYWYRQLPEEGLKFMVYLQKENIIDESGMPKERFSAEFPKEGPSILRIQQVVRGDSAAYFCASSPDLGQRNTEAFFGQGTRLTVV.

V usage is TRBV7-2 and J usage is TRBJ2-7; TRBD2 matches 12 bases. Germline V lookup: CDR1 SGHTA, CDR2 FQGNSA. V gave up 5 bases and J gave up 9 bases; unmatched junction bases: 5. This CDR3 is 13 amino acids long. The chain's CDR3 is CASSLGTSGWQYF. The DNA for the CDR3 is TGTGCCAGCAGCCTCGGGACTAGCGGGTGGCAGTACTTC.

The CDR3 spells CASSQDKPQSLHF. The DNA of the CDR3 is TGTGCCAGCTCACAGGACAAACCTCAGTCCCTCCACTTT. The chain uses TRBV18 and TRBJ1-6; D might be TRBD1 (5 bases). Trimming took 4 bases from V and 14 from J, leaving 15 bases between them. Per the germline V gene, CDR1 is KGHSH and CDR2 is LQKENI. The CDR3 runs to 13 residues.

As DNA, the CDR3 is TGCGCCAGCAGCCAAGATTTTGGCGGTCAAGAGACCCAGTACTTC. This codes for CASSQDFGGQETQYF. The chain employs TRBV4-3 and TRBJ2-5, with no clear D. The CDR3 sequence is 15 residues long. The germline V and J ends were trimmed by 0 bases and 2 bases, with 10 bases remaining between them. Germline assignment: CDR1 LGHNA and CDR2 YSLEER.

V usage is TRBV7-6 and J usage is TRBJ2-7, with TRBD1 identical over 10 bases. V shed 3 bases, J shed 6 bases, and the junction held 5 bases outside the gene matches. Germline CDR1 and CDR2: SGHVS and FNYEAQ. This CDR3 is built from 14 residues. Here the CDR3 reads CASSLTGGFVEQYF. The CDR3 nucleotides are TGTGCCAGCAGCTTGACAGGGGGCTTCGTCGAGCAGTACTTC.

The V call is TRBV21-1, the J call TRBJ2-1; the D call in the table, TRBD2, was not verified against the DNA. TRBV21-1 is labeled a pseudogene. The CDR3 contains 14 residues. Here the CDR3 DNA reads TGTGCCAGCCGGCGGGGCCGGTCCTACAATGAGCAGTTCTTC. As protein: CASRRGRSYNEQFF.

This sequence joins TRBV30 and TRBJ1-3, with no clear D. The CDR3 has 15 residues. Germline V gene lookup returns CDR1 GTSNPN and CDR2 SVGIG (reference sequence). V gave up 4 bases and J gave up 5 bases, with 18 bases separating them. The CDR3 loop is CAWNPIGRARNTIYF. The CDR3 bases are TGTGCCTGGAACCCCATCGGCAGAGCTCGAAACACCATATATTTT.

The chain carries TRBV5-1 and TRBJ1-1; TRBD1 matches 9 bases. The CDR3 consists of 16 residues. The germline V gene has CDR1 SGHRS and CDR2 YFSETQ. After removal of 5 bases from V and 0 bases from J, the junction contained 8 bases not matched to a gene. Here the CDR3 reads CASRSGQGGMNTEAFF. In DNA form, the CDR3 reads TGCGCCAGCAGATCGGGACAGGGAGGCATGAACACTGAAGCTTTCTTT.

This chain links TRBV5-1 with TRBJ2-7, with a possible D match to TRBD2 (6 bases). Looked up from germline, CDR1 is SGHRS and CDR2 is YFSETQ. Trimming shortened V by 3 bases and J by 0 bases, and 19 bases separated the two germline ends. The CDR3 consists of 17 residues. The CDR3 coding sequence is TGCGCCAGCAGCTCCGCGAGCGGCGGGACCATCTCCTACGAGCAGTACTTC. It translates to CASSSASGGTISYEQYF.

J is TRBJ2-1 and V is TRBV7-2; D is perhaps TRBD2 (5 bases). The CDR3 is made up of 18 amino acids. V gave up 4 bases and J gave up 0 bases, with 19 bases separating them. Per germline, CDR1 SGHTA and CDR2 FQGNSA. CDR3 in DNA: TGTGCCAGCAGCTCTACTGCCTGGACTTACAACTCCTACAATGAGCAGTTCTTC. It translates to CASSSTAWTYNSYNEQFF.

This chain connects TRBV9 to TRBJ2-7; D perhaps matches TRBD2 (6 bases). The CDR3 is made up of 15 amino acids. The germline V gene has CDR1 SGDLS and CDR2 YYNGEE. V shed 0 bases and J shed 3 bases, with 13 bases lying between them. CDR3 protein: CASSVGGDPDYEQYF. As DNA, the CDR3 is TGTGCCAGCAGCGTAGGGGGGGACCCAGACTACGAGCAGTACTTC.

The rearrangement links TRBV6-5 to TRBJ1-1; no reliable D call. CDR3 length: 14 amino acids. Trimming removed 6 bases at V and 4 bases at J, with 15 bases between. CDR1 and CDR2 (germline): MNHEY, SVGAGI. CDR3 sequence reads: CASRGLGGGTEAFF. The CDR3 DNA sequence: TGTGCCAGCAGAGGGTTGGGTGGCGGCACTGAAGCTTTCTTT.